One sample yielded the 13 T cell receptor beta chains listed below, sequenced in a study of siplizumab effects on memory and regulatory T cells (dated 2019 in TCRdb). Receptor amplification or capture employed the immunoSEQ multiplex PCR assay. The source is immuneACCESS, and TCRdb retained only in-frame sequences with V and J called. Part of the clones is not carried over; for the studies checked, unresolved V genes explain less than half of this, and the remainder is unexplained. This sample gives about 110,000 clones in total; about nine tenths of them show up just once. The ten largest clones represent 1% to 1.5% of the sample. Material for sequencing was CD4+ T cells sorted from blood. The receptors originated from a human donor in good health.

The J gene is TRBJ1-2, the V gene TRBV25-1; 10 bases align to TRBD1. CDR1 MGHDK and CDR2 SYGVNS come from the germline V gene. The CDR3 extends over 13 amino acids. V lost 5 bases and J lost 7; bases outside the gene matches: 4. CDR3: CASSPRQGAGYTF. The CDR3 DNA follows: TGTGCCAGCAGTCCGCGACAGGGGGCTGGCTACACCTTC.

V and J are TRBV5-1 and TRBJ2-3; 9 nucleotides line up with TRBD2. This CDR3 contains 15 residues. Germline V lookup: CDR1 SGHRS, CDR2 YFSETQ. The junction had 11 bases not matched to a gene; V was cut back by 6 bases and J by 6 bases. CDR3 region: CASNISGGQTDTQYF. CDR3 DNA sequence: TGCGCCAGCAACATTAGCGGGGGCCAGACCGATACGCAGTATTTT. The whole variable domain, remainder taken from reference TRBV5-1 and TRBJ2-3, is KAGVTQTPRYLIKTRGQQVTLSCSPISGHRSVSWYQQTPGQGLQFLFEYFSETQRNKGNFPGRFSGRQFSNSRSEMNVSTLELGDSALYLCASNISGGQTDTQYFGPGTRLTVL.

This chain links TRBV19 with TRBJ2-7; D perhaps matches TRBD1 (6 bases). Germline values: CDR1 LNHDA, CDR2 SQIVND (reference sequence). This CDR3 is 16 amino acids long. With 0 bases removed from V and 0 bases from J, the gap between germline ends came to 12 bases. CDR3 loop: CASSIEHGQPSYEQYF. The CDR3 region has the DNA TGTGCCAGTAGTATAGAACACGGACAGCCCTCCTACGAGCAGTACTTC.

The V and J genes are TRBV7-9 and TRBJ1-1; 8 nucleotides agree with TRBD1. The CDR3 consists of 14 residues. Germline V gene data show CDR1 as SEHNR and CDR2 as FQNEAQ (reference sequence). Trimming took 3 bases from V and 6 from J; bases not matched to a gene: 6. The CDR3 loop is CASSLDREGAEAFF. The CDR3 DNA is TGTGCCAGCAGCTTGGACAGGGAGGGTGCTGAAGCTTTCTTT.

J is TRBJ2-7 and V is TRBV5-6; 7 nucleotides match TRBD1. V shed 5 bases and J 1 base; nucleotides not matched to a gene: 9. The germline V gene has CDR1 SGHDT and CDR2 YYEEEE. The CDR3 extends over 15 amino acids. CDR3 sequence: CASSYPGQTSYEQYF. Written as DNA, the CDR3 is TGTGCCAGCAGTTACCCGGGACAGACTTCCTACGAGCAGTACTTC.

The chain carries TRBV6-5 and TRBJ2-7; no definite D call. This CDR3 comprises 13 residues. CDR1 and CDR2 (germline): MNHEY, SVGAGI. The germline V and J ends were trimmed by 8 bases and 5 bases, with 16 bases remaining between them. The CDR3 DNA sequence: TGTGCCAGCTCGTCGCGACCCCGCCACGAGCAGTACTTC. Translated, it gives CASSSRPRHEQYF.

V gene TRBV7-9 combines with J gene TRBJ1-1; a possible D gene is TRBD1 (5 bases). Germline V gives CDR1 SEHNR, CDR2 FQNEAQ (reference sequence). With 6 bases removed from V and 0 bases from J, the gap between germline ends came to 14 bases. This CDR3 has 15 amino acids. The DNA for the CDR3 is TGTGCCAGCAGTTCTAGGGGAGACGTGAACACTGAAGCTTTCTTT. Amino acid sequence: CASSSRGDVNTEAFF.

The rearrangement joins TRBV15 to TRBJ2-7; D is ambiguous. This CDR3 has 14 residues. CDR1 and CDR2 (germline): LNHNV, YYDKDF (reference sequence). V was trimmed by 0 bases and J by 0 bases, leaving 6 bases between them. CDR3 in amino acids: CATSREGSSYEQYF. The CDR3 DNA sequence: TGTGCCACCAGCAGAGAAGGTTCCTCCTACGAGCAGTACTTC.

The chain is built from TRBV4-2 and TRBJ1-2; D is perhaps TRBD1 (5 bases). The CDR3 covers 15 residues. V was shortened by 4 bases and J by 1 base, with 13 bases between the two germline ends. The V gene's germline CDR1 is LGHNA and CDR2 YNFKEQ. CDR3 loop: CASSPNTGNNYGYTF. In DNA form, the CDR3 reads TGTGCCAGCAGCCCTAATACAGGAAATAACTATGGCTACACCTTC.

J is TRBJ2-7 and V is TRBV6-1; 9 bases match TRBD1. CDR3 length equals 15 residues. With 5 bases clipped from V and 7 bases from J, the junction kept 12 bases outside the gene matches. CDR1 MNHNS and CDR2 SASEGT come from the germline V gene. The CDR3 protein is CASSSLRGGQGEQYF. The CDR3 DNA reads TGTGCCAGCAGTTCCCTCAGGGGGGGACAGGGAGAGCAGTACTTC.

The chain employs TRBV4-2 and TRBJ1-6; maybe TRBD1 (5 bases). Looked up from germline, CDR1 is LGHNA and CDR2 is YNFKEQ. The V end lost 0 bases, the J end lost 8 bases, and 17 bases lay between the germline ends. The CDR3 is 17 amino acids. Written as DNA, the CDR3 is TGTGCCAGCAGCCAAGATTGGGGGGACCCGGGGTATTCACCCCTCCACTTT. This translates into CASSQDWGDPGYSPLHF.

The rearrangement links TRBV5-4 to TRBJ1-1; TRBD1 might be the D (6 bases). The V gene lost 0 bases and the J gene lost 0 bases, with 9 bases spanning the gap. Germline V gene data show CDR1 as SGHNT and CDR2 as YYREEE (reference sequence). CDR3 length: 15 residues. The CDR3 region has the DNA TGTGCCAGCAGCTTGGCCCAGGGGATGAACACTGAAGCTTTCTTT. Residues: CASSLAQGMNTEAFF.

This sequence joins TRBV5-1 and TRBJ2-1; D not resolved. The CDR3 runs 14 residues. Germline CDR1 reads SGHRS; CDR2 reads YFSETQ. V lost 1 base, J lost 6 bases, and 11 bases lay in between. The CDR3 loop is CASSLNLKSNEQFF. The CDR3, as DNA: TGCGCCAGCAGCTTGAATTTAAAGTCCAATGAGCAGTTCTTC.